Given below is one TCR beta chain in context. Its antigen is currently unknown. The Oncomine TCR Beta short-read assay generated sequence data from the DNA of cultured CD4+ T cells. Genomic DNA from cultured CD4+ T cells was extracted. TCRdb re-analysed the PCR reads in MiXCR, keeping a single row per CDR3 protein. The sample yields about 22,000 distinct CDR3 sequences, about two fifths seen once. This record belongs to a study of vaccination and CD4 T cells after COVID-19. Study context: In culture, cells were exposed to overlapping spike peptides from SARS-CoV-2, HCoV-NL63, HCoV-OC43 and HCoV-229E.

The length of the CDR3 is 15 residues. Per the germline V gene, CDR1 is MNHEY and CDR2 is SVGAGI. Trimming took 0 bases from V and 1 from J, leaving 10 bases between them. Described time point: late sampling 161 to 241 days after vaccination in a few convalescent patients. Specified treatment: roughly 10-day PBMC culture with coronavirus spike peptide pools or control peptides (ViraFEST assay). CD4+ T cells were isolated by negative selection after less than eleven days of culture. The sequence derives from a human donor who had recovered from COVID-19. The gene calls are TRBV6-5 and TRBJ2-7; no clear D. This material consisted of CD4+ T cells from blood, cultured in vitro, taken about 7 months after SARS-CoV-2 vaccination. The CDR3 protein is CASSYSVLGSYEQYF. The DNA for the CDR3 is TGTGCCAGCAGTTACTCTGTCCTAGGATCCTACGAGCAGTACTTC.